The 5 T cell receptor beta chains presented below share a single source sample, sequenced in a study of regulatory T cells in long-lasting Graves disease. Investigators prepared the TCR beta libraries by applying iRepertoire HTBI primers and Arm-PCR of CDR3 regions. One entry per CDR3 protein results from TCRdb running MiXCR on the multiplex PCR reads. The data contain 400,000 to 500,000 distinct CDR3 sequences, 14% of them seen just once; the ten biggest clones take up under 20%. This sample's time point: newly diagnosed GD, antithyroid drugs for less than 3 months. Isolated PBMC RNA provided the starting material for the TCR library. These same data were also listed under a study on T cells in Graves' hyperthyroidism and ophthalmopathy.

The starting material was peripheral blood mononuclear cells (PBMCs), obtained at new diagnosis, from a patient treated with antithyroid drugs. These receptors originate from a woman aged 50 to 65 with Graves disease.

This chain connects TRBV4-1 to TRBJ1-4; 8 positions agree with TRBD1. V shed 3 bases, J shed 0 bases, and the junction held 3 bases outside the gene matches. The CDR3 contains 16 residues. The germline CDR1 and CDR2 sequences are MGHRA and YSYEKL. The CDR3 protein is CASSHPQGATNEKLFF. The CDR3 DNA sequence: TGCGCCAGCAGCCACCCACAGGGGGCAACTAATGAAAAACTGTTTTTT.

In this sample, this clonotype turned up a few times. The V call is TRBV4-2, the J call TRBJ1-4, with D unclear. This CDR3 has 16 amino acids. From germline, CDR1 is LGHNA and CDR2 YNFKEQ. The V gene lost 0 bases and the J gene lost 4 bases, with 12 bases spanning the gap. CDR3 DNA sequence: TGTGCCAGCAGCCAAGATGTTGCCAGCAGTAATGAAAAACTGTTTTTT. This sequence encodes CASSQDVASSNEKLFF.

This clonotype has just one count. The CDR3 is CASSLDRQGTKETQYF. The DNA of the CDR3 is TGCGCCAGCAGCTTGGACAGACAGGGAACAAAAGAGACCCAGTACTTC. V and J are TRBV5-1 and TRBJ2-5; 7 bases are a match to TRBD1. Per the germline V gene, CDR1 is SGHRS and CDR2 is YFSETQ. After removal of 0 bases from V and 3 bases from J, the junction contained 8 bases not matched to a gene. This CDR3 is built from 16 residues.

On this clonotype: This may stem from a read error, because a much larger clone lies one nucleotide away. As the CDR3 is not closed by the conserved phenylalanine or tryptophan, this likely results from a read error. The chain has TRBV27 and TRBJ2-5, with D perhaps matching TRBD2 (5 bases). The germline V gene has CDR1 MNHEY and CDR2 SMNVEV (reference sequence). Trimming shortened V by 6 bases and J by 7 bases, and 18 bases separated the two germline ends. CDR3 length equals 14 residues. CDR3 residues: CASRPNAVLGTQYS. CDR3 coding DNA: TGTGCCAGCAGACCGAACGCAGTACTAGGGACCCAGTACTCC.

For this clonotype: An end of the junction differs from the germline gene, which may be a read error. The chain has TRBV29-1 and TRBJ2-1; D may correspond to TRBD1 or TRBD2 (6 bases each). The CDR3 spans 13 residues. Looked up from germline, CDR1 is SQVTM and CDR2 is ANQGSEA. The chain's CDR3 is CSVGGAGYDEQFF. The CDR3 DNA sequence: TGCAGCGTTGGGGGGGCGGGCTACGATGAGCAGTTCTTC.